These T cell receptor beta chains were read from a single sample in a study of CD8 T cells in Susac syndrome. TCRdb itself ran the immunoSEQ multiplex PCR reads through MiXCR, one entry per CDR3 protein. Seen here are roughly 150,000 distinct CDR3 sequences, approximately 95% observed once, and the top ten hold over 0.15%. The specimen sequenced was CD8+ T cells from PBMCs. The source of these receptors is a human donor with Susac syndrome. Each CDR3 is given with its conserved first and last residue. D genes are given only for firm matches. Clone size, where shown, is once, few, many, or a class for clones that have expanded.

d_call: NA
j_call: TRBJ2-7
clone_size: NA
v_call: TRBV27
cdr3_nt: TGTGCCAGCAGTCGCTCCACCCGGGCCGTTTACTACGAGCAGTACTTC
cdr3_aa: CASSRSTRAVYYEQYF

d_call: NA
j_call: TRBJ1-1
clone_size: NA
v_call: TRBV29-1
cdr3_nt: TGCAGCGTTGAAGACAGAATAAACACTGAAGCTTTCTTT
cdr3_aa: CSVEDRINTEAFF

d_call: NA
j_call: TRBJ2-1
clone_size: NA
v_call: TRBV24-1
cdr3_nt: TGTGCCACCAGGGGGGCTTCCTACAATGAGCAGTTCTTC
cdr3_aa: CATRGASYNEQFF

d_call: NA
j_call: TRBJ1-3
clone_size: once
v_call: TRBV6-5
cdr3_nt: TGTGCCAGCCCCCTCCAGGGTCACTCTGGAAACACCATATATTTT
cdr3_aa: CASPLQGHSGNTIYF

d_call: NA
j_call: TRBJ2-7
clone_size: NA
v_call: TRBV12-3/TRBV12-4
cdr3_nt: TGTGCCAGCAGTCCCCAGGCGCAGAGAACCTACGAGCAGTACTTC
cdr3_aa: CASSPQAQRTYEQYF

d_call: NA
j_call: TRBJ2-7
clone_size: NA
v_call: TRBV27
cdr3_nt: TGTGCCAGCAGTCCATTAACAGGGTACGAGCAGTACTTC
cdr3_aa: CASSPLTGYEQYF

d_call: NA
j_call: TRBJ2-3
clone_size: NA
v_call: TRBV7-9
cdr3_nt: TGTGCCAGCAGTTCCGAGAGGGTAGATACGCAGTATTTT
cdr3_aa: CASSSERVDTQYF

d_call: NA
j_call: TRBJ1-3
clone_size: NA
v_call: TRBV12-3/TRBV12-4
cdr3_nt: TGTGCCAGCAGTCCCCGTCAGGTTTCGGAATATTTT
cdr3_aa: CASSPRQVSEYF

d_call: NA
j_call: TRBJ2-2
clone_size: NA
v_call: TRBV9
cdr3_nt: TGTGCCAGCAGCGCGGGTCCGTACACCGGGGAGCTGTTTTTT
cdr3_aa: CASSAGPYTGELFF

d_call: NA
j_call: TRBJ2-3
clone_size: NA
v_call: TRBV28
cdr3_nt: TGTGCCAGCACTACTGACCGGGCCACAGATACGCAGTATTTT
cdr3_aa: CASTTDRATDTQYF

d_call: NA
j_call: TRBJ1-3
clone_size: NA
v_call: TRBV4-1
cdr3_nt: TGCGCCAGCAGCCAAGATAATTTGGGGGGATCTGGAAACACCATATATTTT
cdr3_aa: CASSQDNLGGSGNTIYF

d_call: NA
j_call: TRBJ1-2
clone_size: NA
v_call: TRBV7-9
cdr3_nt: TGTGCCAGCAGCTTAGGGCCAGGGAATGGCTACACCTTC
cdr3_aa: CASSLGPGNGYTF

d_call: TRBD1
j_call: TRBJ2-1
clone_size: NA
v_call: TRBV7-6
cdr3_nt: TGTGCCAGCAGCTTAGTTGGGGACAGGGTCGACTATGAGCAGTTCTTC
cdr3_aa: CASSLVGDRVDYEQFF

d_call: NA
j_call: TRBJ1-1
clone_size: NA
v_call: TRBV5-4
cdr3_nt: TGTGCCAGCAGCTCGGGCGGGGTGGGTGAAGCTTTCTTT
cdr3_aa: CASSSGGVGEAFF

d_call: NA
j_call: TRBJ1-1
clone_size: NA
v_call: TRBV21-1
cdr3_nt: TGTGCCAGCATCGACGACCGAGGTGCTTTCTTT
cdr3_aa: CASIDDRGAFF

d_call: TRBD1
j_call: TRBJ1-1
clone_size: NA
v_call: TRBV6-5
cdr3_nt: TGTGCCAGCAGCTCATACAGGGGTTACACTGAAGCTTTCTTT
cdr3_aa: CASSSYRGYTEAFF

d_call: TRBD1
j_call: TRBJ1-1
clone_size: NA
v_call: TRBV29-1
cdr3_nt: TGCAGCATGGGGACAGGGGGTATGAACACTGAAGCTTTCTTT
cdr3_aa: CSMGTGGMNTEAFF

d_call: NA
j_call: TRBJ1-1
clone_size: NA
v_call: TRBV12-3/TRBV12-4
cdr3_nt: TGTGCCAGCAGATTTAGTGTGAACACTGAAGCTTTCTTT
cdr3_aa: CASRFSVNTEAFF

d_call: NA
j_call: TRBJ1-1
clone_size: NA
v_call: TRBV7-9
cdr3_nt: TGTGCCAGCAGCTTAGGAGGGAATGGGAACACTGAAGCTTTCTTT
cdr3_aa: CASSLGGNGNTEAFF

d_call: TRBD1
j_call: TRBJ1-3
clone_size: NA
v_call: TRBV5-5
cdr3_nt: TGTGCCAGCAGCTTGGACAGGGGCCAGGGAAACACCATATATTTT
cdr3_aa: CASSLDRGQGNTIYF

d_call: TRBD1
j_call: TRBJ2-7
clone_size: NA
v_call: TRBV9
cdr3_nt: TGTGCCAGCAGCTCCCCGGGACAGGGGAGTCTTCTAGAGTCGTACGAGCAGTACTTC
cdr3_aa: CASSSPGQGSLLESYEQYF

d_call: NA
j_call: TRBJ2-3
clone_size: NA
v_call: TRBV25-1
cdr3_nt: TGTGCCACCTCTAGCGAAGCTAGCACAGATACGCAGTATTTT
cdr3_aa: CATSSEASTDTQYF

d_call: TRBD1
j_call: TRBJ2-7
clone_size: NA
v_call: TRBV20-1
cdr3_nt: TGCAGTGCTAGAGATCCCGGACAGGGGCGCCTCGAGCAGTACTTC
cdr3_aa: CSARDPGQGRLEQYF

d_call: TRBD2
j_call: TRBJ2-7
clone_size: NA
v_call: TRBV18
cdr3_nt: TGTGCCAGCTCACCAGCGGGACTAGCGGGATCCTACGAGCAGTACTTC
cdr3_aa: CASSPAGLAGSYEQYF

d_call: NA
j_call: TRBJ2-7
clone_size: NA
v_call: TRBV12-3/TRBV12-4
cdr3_nt: TGTGCCAGCAGCCTCGTGCGGTCCCTATCCGAGCAGTACTTC
cdr3_aa: CASSLVRSLSEQYF

d_call: NA
j_call: TRBJ2-6
clone_size: once
v_call: TRBV7-2
cdr3_nt: TGTGCCAGCAGCTTAGATACGTCTGGGGCCAACGTCCTGACTTTC
cdr3_aa: CASSLDTSGANVLTF

d_call: NA
j_call: TRBJ2-1
clone_size: NA
v_call: TRBV28
cdr3_nt: TGTGCCAGCAGTCCGAAGGGTGAGCCGGCGATTCATGAGCAGTTCTTC
cdr3_aa: CASSPKGEPAIHEQFF

d_call: NA
j_call: TRBJ2-5
clone_size: few
v_call: TRBV3-1
cdr3_nt: TGTGCCAGCAGCCTCCAAGAGACCCAGTACTTC
cdr3_aa: CASSLQETQYF

d_call: NA
j_call: TRBJ2-7
clone_size: NA
v_call: TRBV24-1
cdr3_nt: TGTGCCACCAGTGATCAACGCATGGAAAGCGGAAAGGGGATTTACGAGCAGTACTTC
cdr3_aa: CATSDQRMESGKGIYEQYF

d_call: NA
j_call: TRBJ2-3
clone_size: NA
v_call: TRBV24-1
cdr3_nt: TGTGCCACCACCGGAGGAGGGAGCGTGGCAGATACGCAGTATTTT
cdr3_aa: CATTGGGSVADTQYF

d_call: NA
j_call: TRBJ2-7
clone_size: NA
v_call: TRBV7-9
cdr3_nt: TGTGCCAGCAGCCCCCGACAGAGCTCCTACGAGCAGTACTTC
cdr3_aa: CASSPRQSSYEQYF

d_call: TRBD2
j_call: TRBJ2-3
clone_size: once
v_call: TRBV4-1
cdr3_nt: TGCGCCACCGGGCCGGGACTAGTGGCAGATACGCAGTATTTT
cdr3_aa: CATGPGLVADTQYF

d_call: TRBD1
j_call: TRBJ1-2
clone_size: NA
v_call: TRBV29-1
cdr3_nt: TGCAGCGTTGAAGGGACAGGGGAGAAATATGGCTACACCTTC
cdr3_aa: CSVEGTGEKYGYTF

d_call: TRBD2
j_call: TRBJ2-4
clone_size: NA
v_call: TRBV3-1
cdr3_nt: TGTGCCAGCAGCCTGGTAGCGGGGGAGGACATTCAGTACTTC
cdr3_aa: CASSLVAGEDIQYF

d_call: TRBD2
j_call: TRBJ2-3
clone_size: NA
v_call: TRBV15
cdr3_nt: TGTGCCACCAGCAGAGACACCCGGGACTACCACACAGATACGCAGTATTTT
cdr3_aa: CATSRDTRDYHTDTQYF

d_call: NA
j_call: TRBJ2-7
clone_size: NA
v_call: TRBV11-3
cdr3_nt: TGTGCCAGCAGCTTACCGTTTAACTCGGTACCCTACGAGCAGTACTTC
cdr3_aa: CASSLPFNSVPYEQYF

d_call: TRBD2
j_call: TRBJ2-7
clone_size: NA
v_call: TRBV20-1
cdr3_nt: TGCAGTGCAGCGCGGGGGAGTCCTGACGAGCAGTACTTC
cdr3_aa: CSAARGSPDEQYF

d_call: TRBD1
j_call: TRBJ1-2
clone_size: NA
v_call: TRBV25-1
cdr3_nt: TGTGCCAGCAGCCGGACAGGGGGACTCAATGGCTACACCTTC
cdr3_aa: CASSRTGGLNGYTF

d_call: NA
j_call: TRBJ2-5
clone_size: NA
v_call: TRBV6-1
cdr3_nt: TGTGCCACCAACGAATCTCCTGGTGGTAGTGGGGAGACCCAGTACTTC
cdr3_aa: CATNESPGGSGETQYF

d_call: NA
j_call: TRBJ2-1
clone_size: few
v_call: TRBV25-1
cdr3_nt: TGTGCCAGCAGGCAGGGGCGCGAGCAGTTCTTC
cdr3_aa: CASRQGREQFF

d_call: NA
j_call: TRBJ2-4
clone_size: NA
v_call: TRBV11-3
cdr3_nt: TGTGCCAGCAGCTTACTTGAAGAAAACATTCAGTACTTC
cdr3_aa: CASSLLEENIQYF

d_call: NA
j_call: TRBJ2-7
clone_size: NA
v_call: TRBV4-1
cdr3_nt: TGCGCCAGCAGCGATATGTTGACAGCCTCCTACGAGCAGTACTTC
cdr3_aa: CASSDMLTASYEQYF

d_call: TRBD2
j_call: TRBJ2-7
clone_size: few
v_call: TRBV20-1
cdr3_nt: TGCAGTGCTAGAGGCGGGAGTGGCTACGAGCAGTACTTC
cdr3_aa: CSARGGSGYEQYF

d_call: TRBD1
j_call: TRBJ2-3
clone_size: NA
v_call: TRBV9
cdr3_nt: TGTGCCAGCAGCAGACAGGGGTCAGATACGCAGTATTTT
cdr3_aa: CASSRQGSDTQYF

d_call: NA
j_call: TRBJ2-7
clone_size: NA
v_call: TRBV4-1
cdr3_nt: TGCGCCAGCACGCGAGAGAGCCCGGGTTACCCCTACGAGCAGTACTTC
cdr3_aa: CASTRESPGYPYEQYF

d_call: NA
j_call: TRBJ2-7
clone_size: NA
v_call: TRBV27
cdr3_nt: TGTGCCAGCAGTTTTAGCATTTCCTACGAGCAGTACTTC
cdr3_aa: CASSFSISYEQYF

d_call: NA
j_call: TRBJ2-7
clone_size: NA
v_call: TRBV5-6
cdr3_nt: TGTGCCAGCAGCTTTAGCGGAGGGGGCTACGAGCAGTACTTC
cdr3_aa: CASSFSGGGYEQYF